This T cell receptor (beta chain) comes out of a study of blood T cell repertoires in COVID-19. Study-level background: T cells, B-cell-depleted T cells, or PBMCs supplied cDNA or gDNA.

Patients from Seattle were sampled longitudinally, starting during active infection. Original processing notes: Estimates of nucleated cell counts were drawn from the amplification of reference gene primers. Sequencing used immunoSEQ multiplex PCR; TCRdb keeps in-frame clones, though not all of them. V, J and clone size derive from that table, while D and trimming were established from the DNA sequence. The data contain about 430,000 clones, about 87% of them singletons. Per the germline V gene, CDR1 is SGHAT and CDR2 is FQNNGV. The V segment lost 2 bases and the J segment 6 bases; nucleotides outside the gene matches: 3. This CDR3 has 15 amino acids.

The TCR comes from a man younger than 30 with COVID-19, enrolled during active disease. The sequencing sample was made of peripheral blood. The chain combines TRBV11-2 with TRBJ2-1, with 11 bases matching TRBD2. CDR3: CASSLTSGSPNEQFF. DNA for the CDR3: TGTGCCAGCAGCTTAACTAGCGGGAGCCCCAATGAGCAGTTCTTC.